These 8 T cell receptor beta chains came from one sample sequenced in a study of blood T cell repertoires in COVID-19. Method: immunoSEQ multiplex PCR; TCRdb's copy keeps in-frame clones and lacks some. This sample has 130,000 or so clones; 85% to 90% occur once, and the top ten carry approximately 27%. Sample: peripheral blood. These receptors came from a man between 65 and 85 years old with active or convalescent COVID-19.

This chain connects TRBV6-5 to TRBJ1-3; 8 bases map to TRBD1. Germline loops: CDR1 MNHEY, CDR2 SVGAGI. V lost 6 bases and J lost 7; bases outside the gene matches: 8. The CDR3 length is 14 residues. The CDR3 loop reads CASRPGGGGNTIYF. The CDR3 DNA sequence: TGTGCCAGCAGGCCAGGGGGCGGCGGGAACACCATATATTTT.

The V call is TRBV5-4, the J call TRBJ1-4; perhaps TRBD1 as D (6 bases). CDR3 length: 12 residues. The V end lost 4 bases, the J end lost 12 bases, and 13 bases lay between the germline ends. The V gene's germline CDR1 is SGHNT and CDR2 YYREEE (reference sequence). CDR3 DNA: TGTGCCAGCAGCATGGGGGGGGGCGAACTGTTTTTT. Protein product: CASSMGGGELFF. The variable domain in full, completed from reference TRBV5-4 and TRBJ1-4, reads ETGVTQSPTHLIKTRGQQVTLRCSSQSGHNTVSWYQQALGQGPQFIFQYYREEENGRGNFPPRFSGLQFPNYSSELNVNALELDDSALYLCASSMGGGELFFGSGTQLSVL.

The V and J genes are TRBV6-5 and TRBJ1-3; D is uncertain. The length of the CDR3 is 12 residues. Germline V gene lookup returns CDR1 MNHEY and CDR2 SVGAGI. Trimming left V 8 bases short and J 4 bases short, with 9 bases between. The chain's CDR3 is CASGGIGNTIYF. In DNA form, the CDR3 reads TGTGCCAGCGGAGGGATAGGAAACACCATATATTTT.

This chain joins TRBV29-1 and TRBJ2-2; 10 bases match TRBD1. Germline trimming cut 8 bases from V and 4 bases from J; bases unmatched to any gene: 4. Germline CDR1 is SQVTM and CDR2 is ANQGSEA. This CDR3 region has 13 residues. CDR3 nucleotides: TGCAGCACCCGACAGGGGGCCACCGGGGAGCTGTTTTTT. It encodes CSTRQGATGELFF.

The chain is built from TRBV27 and TRBJ2-7, with D possibly being TRBD1 (5 bases). CDR3 length: 17 residues. The V end lost 6 bases, the J end lost 0 bases, and 21 bases lay between the germline ends. Germline CDR1 reads MNHEY; CDR2 reads SMNVEV (reference sequence). This CDR3 reads CASSPLGAGQSSYEQYF. Here the CDR3 DNA reads TGTGCCAGCAGCCCTCTTGGTGCAGGACAAAGCTCCTACGAGCAGTACTTC.

This chain links TRBV30 with TRBJ2-2; 9 nucleotides line up with TRBD2. The CDR3 sequence is 14 residues long. Trimming took 1 base from V and 5 from J; bases not matched to a gene: 2. Germline V gene sequence: CDR1 GTSNPN, CDR2 SVGIG (reference sequence). CDR3 DNA: TGTGCCTGGAGTGGTCTAGCGGGAACCGGGGAGCTGTTTTTT. This codes for CAWSGLAGTGELFF.

The rearrangement uses TRBV30 and TRBJ2-5; TRBD2 aligns across 14 bases. With 6 bases clipped from V and 6 bases from J, the junction kept 9 bases outside the gene matches. CDR3 length: 15 amino acids. Per the germline V gene, CDR1 is GTSNPN and CDR2 is SVGIG (reference sequence). CDR3 in amino acids: CACRTSGRLLQTQYF. For the CDR3, the DNA is TGTGCCTGCAGGACTAGCGGGAGGCTTCTCCAGACCCAGTACTTC.

The chain is built from TRBV5-1 and TRBJ2-1; 11 nucleotides match TRBD2. Per the germline V gene, CDR1 is SGHRS and CDR2 is YFSETQ. V was pared by 3 bases and J by 6 bases, with 11 bases of the junction left unmatched. This CDR3 has 17 residues. CDR3: CASSSLGLAGGRNEQFF. The DNA for the CDR3 is TGCGCCAGCAGCTCCCTGGGGCTAGCGGGAGGTCGCAATGAGCAGTTCTTC.